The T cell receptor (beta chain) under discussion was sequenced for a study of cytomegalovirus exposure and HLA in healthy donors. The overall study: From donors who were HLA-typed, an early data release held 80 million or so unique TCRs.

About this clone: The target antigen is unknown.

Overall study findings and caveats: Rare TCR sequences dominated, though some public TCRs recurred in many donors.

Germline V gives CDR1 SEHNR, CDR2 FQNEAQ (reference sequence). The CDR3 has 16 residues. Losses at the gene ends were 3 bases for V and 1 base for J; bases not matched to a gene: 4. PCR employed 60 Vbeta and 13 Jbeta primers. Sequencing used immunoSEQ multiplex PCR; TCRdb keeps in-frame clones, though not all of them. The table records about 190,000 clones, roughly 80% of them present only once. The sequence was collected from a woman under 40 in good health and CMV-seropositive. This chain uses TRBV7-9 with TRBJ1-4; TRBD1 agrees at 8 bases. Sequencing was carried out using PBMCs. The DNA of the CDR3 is TGTGCCAGCAGCTTGGGCAGGGGGCTAACTAATGAAAAACTGTTTTTT. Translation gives CASSLGRGLTNEKLFF.